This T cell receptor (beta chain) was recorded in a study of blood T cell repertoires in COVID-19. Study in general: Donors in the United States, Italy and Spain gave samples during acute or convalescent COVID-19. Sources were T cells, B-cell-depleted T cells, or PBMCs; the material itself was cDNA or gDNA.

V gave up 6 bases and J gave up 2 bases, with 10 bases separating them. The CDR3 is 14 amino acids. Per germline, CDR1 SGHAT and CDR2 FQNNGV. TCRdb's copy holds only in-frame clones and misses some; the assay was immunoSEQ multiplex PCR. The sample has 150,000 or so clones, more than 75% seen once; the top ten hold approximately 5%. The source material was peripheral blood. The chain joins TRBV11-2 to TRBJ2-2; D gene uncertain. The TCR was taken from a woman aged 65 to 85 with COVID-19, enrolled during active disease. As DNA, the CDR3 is TGTGCCAGCAGGCAAGAGATTAACACCGGGGAGCTGTTTTTT. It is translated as CASRQEINTGELFF.